This TCR beta chain was identified during a study of human T cells and chemical hapten exposure. Study findings and constraints: The number of TCRs over 1 in 1000 frequency stayed unchanged after DPC.

With 2 bases clipped from V and 5 bases from J, the junction kept 3 bases outside the gene matches. Germline V gene sequence: CDR1 KGHDR, CDR2 SFDVKD. The CDR3 contains 15 residues. Time point reported: patch test 2, 6 weeks after DPC sensitization. Treatment specified: therapeutic diphenylcyclopropenone sensitization with weekly scalp DPC. Prior to each patch test being applied, blood was drawn. Every donor had alopecia and was 18 to 70 years old; all were suitable for DPC. Concerning this clonotype itself: The antigen remains undetermined.

One entry per CDR3 protein, called by TCRdb with MiXCR from the RACE reads. Counted here are a few hundred thousand distinct CDR3 sequences, about 6% occurring once; the ten biggest clones make up about 6%. The receptor was derived from a woman aged 18 to 35 with alopecia areata. Some clones in this sample may be carry-over from other donors' samples. Material: whole blood, obtained in connection with sensitization to the hapten diphenylcyclopropenone (DPC). This chain uses TRBV24-1 with TRBJ2-1, with TRBD1 identical over 9 bases. This CDR3 is CATSDSGTGNNEQFF. The CDR3 DNA follows: TGTGCCACCAGTGATTCCGGGACAGGGAACAATGAGCAGTTCTTC.